This T cell receptor beta chain was found in a study of regulatory T cells in long-lasting Graves disease. This clonotype appeared a few times. This CDR3 spans 16 amino acids. V shed 0 bases and J shed 3 bases, with 14 bases lying between them. In germline, CDR1 is SGDLS, CDR2 YYNGEE. Arm-PCR of CDR3 regions and iRepertoire HTBI primers were used to build TCR beta libraries. TCRdb passed the multiplex PCR reads through MiXCR, listing each CDR3 protein once. The sample has roughly 420,000 distinct CDR3 sequences; around 17% are singletons. The time point here: newly diagnosed GD, antithyroid drugs for less than 3 months. The TCR library was made from RNA that had been extracted from PBMCs in TRIzol. The same data also contributed to another study, on T cells in Graves' hyperthyroidism and ophthalmopathy. That paper notes: Model-based prediction identified ophthalmopathy a median roughly 5.9 months prior to its onset.

This specimen consisted of peripheral blood mononuclear cells (PBMCs), obtained at new diagnosis, from a patient treated with antithyroid drugs. This receptor was taken from a young woman with Graves disease. This chain connects TRBV9 to TRBJ2-3, with D unresolved. CDR3 region: CASSVGSGYGTDTQYF. CDR3 DNA sequence: TGTGCCAGCAGCGTAGGGAGTGGGTACGGAACAGATACGCAGTATTTT. Variable domain in full (rest from reference TRBV9 and TRBJ2-3): DSGVTQTPKHLITATGQRVTLRCSPRSGDLSVYWYQQSLDQGLQFLIQYYNGEERAKGNILERFSAQQFPDLHSELNLSSLELGDSALYFCASSVGSGYGTDTQYFGPGTRLTVL.